The 13 T cell receptor beta chains below all came from one sample that was sequenced in a study of blood T cell repertoires in COVID-19. The assay was immunoSEQ multiplex PCR, and TCRdb's table has in-frame clones only and misses some. Of approximately 220,000 clones in the sample, about nine tenths are singletons; the top ten hold 1.2%. The sample comprised PBMCs or T cells enriched from blood (not recorded which). The receptor set was obtained from a man aged 25 to 40 who had recovered from COVID-19.

This clone was seen more than once but under ten times. The chain couples TRBV19 to TRBJ1-2; tentative D call: TRBD1 (5 bases). From germline, CDR1 is LNHDA and CDR2 SQIVND (reference sequence). V was clipped by 5 bases and J by 2 bases, with 15 bases between them. The CDR3 extends over 15 amino acids. The CDR3 is CASSQFQGPNYGYTF. The CDR3 coding sequence is TGTGCCAGTAGTCAATTCCAGGGCCCCAACTATGGCTACACCTTC.

In its sample, this clone was seen a few times. The V and J genes are TRBV19 and TRBJ2-7, with 9 bases identical to TRBD1. The CDR3 sequence is 15 residues long. Germline assignment: CDR1 LNHDA and CDR2 SQIVND (reference sequence). The V gene end was trimmed by 5 bases and the J gene end by 2 bases; junction bases not matched to a gene: 7. The DNA of the CDR3 is TGTGCCAGTAGTCAGGGACAGGGCTTCCCCTACGAGCAGTACTTC. Its protein product is CASSQGQGFPYEQYF.

This chain links TRBV30 with TRBJ2-7, with 8 nucleotides matching TRBD2. The CDR3 length is 17 residues. CDR1 and CDR2 (germline): GTSNPN, SVGIG (reference sequence). V dropped 2 bases and J dropped 0; count of bases not matched to a gene: 12. The CDR3 nucleotides read TGTGCCTGGAGTCCGGGGAGGACTAGCCGGGCCTCCTACGAGCAGTACTTC. This sequence encodes CAWSPGRTSRASYEQYF.

V gene TRBV19 combines with J gene TRBJ1-4; the D is unclear. The CDR3 covers 15 residues. CDR1 is LNHDA and CDR2 is SQIVND in the germline V gene (reference sequence). V was trimmed by 6 bases and J by 4 bases, leaving 15 bases between them. CDR3 region: CASSPPGLGNEKLFF. The CDR3 DNA sequence: TGTGCCAGTAGCCCCCCTGGGCTGGGTAATGAAAAACTGTTTTTT.

V usage is TRBV5-1 and J usage is TRBJ2-1; 7 bases fit TRBD1. This CDR3 region has 16 residues. J gave up 0 bases and V 0 bases, and 3 bases lay outside the gene matches. The germline CDR1 and CDR2 sequences are SGHRS and YFSETQ. CDR3 coding DNA: TGCGCCAGCAGCTTGGACAGGGGTAGCTCCTACAATGAGCAGTTCTTC. This encodes CASSLDRGSSYNEQFF.

This clone was recorded only once. The chain couples TRBV15 to TRBJ1-2; 10 bases line up with TRBD1. This CDR3 contains 14 residues. The J segment lost 6 bases and the V segment lost 7 bases, leaving 8 bases of the junction unmatched. Germline-derived CDR1 and CDR2 are LNHNV and YYDKDF (reference sequence). CDR3 DNA: TGTGCCACCATCCGGGACAGGGGTTTTAATGGCTACACCTTC. Amino acids: CATIRDRGFNGYTF. The full variable domain, in which reference TRBV15 and TRBJ1-2 provide the parts outside the CDR3, is DAMVIQNPRYQVTQFGKPVTLSCSQTLNHNVMYWYQQKSSQAPKLLFHYYDKDFNNEADTPDNFQSRRPNTSFCFLDIRSPGLGDTAMYLCATIRDRGFNGYTFGSGTRLTVV.

The chain has TRBV7-9 and TRBJ1-1; 10 nucleotides line up with TRBD1. The V segment lost 3 bases and the J segment 4 bases; nucleotides outside the gene matches: 5. CDR3 length equals 15 residues. Germline V CDR1 and CDR2: SEHNR, FQNEAQ (reference sequence). The CDR3 region is CASSLYGTGATEAFF. The CDR3 bases are TGTGCCAGCAGCTTGTACGGGACAGGGGCCACTGAAGCTTTCTTT. Supplemented by reference TRBV7-9 and TRBJ1-1, the full variable domain reads DTGVSQNPRHKITKRGQNVTFRCDPISEHNRLYWYRQTLGQGPEFLTYFQNEAQLEKSRLLSDRFSAERPKGSFSTLEIQRTEQGDSAMYLCASSLYGTGATEAFFGQGTRLTVV.

The chain combines TRBV19 with TRBJ2-1; D might be TRBD2 (6 bases). Trimming pared 7 bases from V and 7 bases from J, leaving 20 bases between. The CDR3 consists of 15 residues. The germline V gene has CDR1 LNHDA and CDR2 SQIVND (reference sequence). DNA for the CDR3: TGTGCCAGTATCGATCTAGCGCGTCCCGGGAATGAGCAGTTCTTC. Translation gives CASIDLARPGNEQFF.

V is TRBV13 and J is TRBJ2-3; 14 positions match TRBD2. The V gene end was trimmed by 4 bases and the J gene end by 3 bases; junction bases not matched to a gene: 3. The CDR3 contains 16 residues. The V gene's germline CDR1 is PRHDT and CDR2 FYEKMQ (reference sequence). DNA for the CDR3: TGTGCCAGCAGCTCCAGACTAGCGGGAGGGACAGATACGCAGTATTTT. Translation gives CASSSRLAGGTDTQYF.

This sequence joins TRBV1 and TRBJ2-1; the table's D call of TRBD2 was not tested on the DNA. TRBV1 represents a pseudogene. CDR3 length: 19 residues. CDR3 region: CTSSGVGRSTSGIDNEQFF. Written as DNA, the CDR3 is TGCACCAGCAGCGGGGTGGGACGGAGTACTAGCGGGATAGACAATGAGCAGTTCTTC.

The sample holds a few counts of this clone. The chain links TRBV20-1 to TRBJ2-7; possibly TRBD1 for D (6 bases). V was cut by 3 bases and J by 2 bases, with 20 bases left in between. CDR1 DFQATT and CDR2 SNEGSKA come from the germline V gene (reference sequence). The CDR3 contains 16 residues. CDR3 nucleotides: TGCAGTGCTAGTGACGGACATCCGGACAGCCCCTACGAGCAGTACTTC. Amino acids: CSASDGHPDSPYEQYF.

V and J are TRBV5-1 and TRBJ1-4; 8 bases align to TRBD1. The junction had 5 bases not matched to a gene; V was cut back by 4 bases and J by 6 bases. This CDR3 contains 14 residues. Germline V gives CDR1 SGHRS, CDR2 YFSETQ. Here the CDR3 reads CASSAGQGDEKLFF. The CDR3 region has the DNA TGCGCCAGCAGCGCCGGACAGGGCGATGAAAAACTGTTTTTT.

The rearrangement joins TRBV5-5 to TRBJ2-7; perhaps TRBD1 as D (6 bases). The CDR3 loop spans 14 amino acids. V lost 1 base to trimming and J lost 3 bases, with 11 bases between them. CDR1 and CDR2 (germline): SGHKS, YYEKEE (reference sequence). CDR3 in DNA: TGTGCCAGCAGCTTGACGGGACAATACTACGAGCAGTACTTC. Translation gives CASSLTGQYYEQYF.